The clone carrying this T cell receptor (beta chain) has a count of ten or more. Its antigen is still unknown. MiXCR, applied by TCRdb to the reads, yields one record per CDR3 protein. The sample includes fewer than 1,000,000 distinct CDR3 sequences, around 30% seen only once; the top ten take over 11%. Germline CDR1 SGHTA, CDR2 FQGNSA. This CDR3 has 15 amino acids. The junction had 6 bases not matched to a gene; V was cut back by 1 base and J by 7 bases. This sample was taken from a study of T cell repertoires in cytomegalovirus infection. Overall study: Recently identified HLA-C-restricted CMV epitopes were among the peptides used. The public TCR beta signatures pointed to both CMV infection and matching HLA type.

Study-level points and caveats: HLA-C-restricted CMV clonotypes gave the most frequent clonotype in two of eight donors.

This receptor was identified in a human donor in good health (CMV status not recorded). Some clones in this sample may be carry-over from other donors' samples. The sequencing used cultured CD8+ T cells from PBMCs, collected from culture after CMV antigen stimulation. This rearrangement joins TRBV7-2 to TRBJ1-4; 7 bases agree with TRBD1. The CDR3 spells CASSLVPRGGEKLFF. Here the CDR3 DNA reads TGTGCCAGCAGCTTAGTCCCCAGGGGGGGTGAAAAACTGTTTTTT.